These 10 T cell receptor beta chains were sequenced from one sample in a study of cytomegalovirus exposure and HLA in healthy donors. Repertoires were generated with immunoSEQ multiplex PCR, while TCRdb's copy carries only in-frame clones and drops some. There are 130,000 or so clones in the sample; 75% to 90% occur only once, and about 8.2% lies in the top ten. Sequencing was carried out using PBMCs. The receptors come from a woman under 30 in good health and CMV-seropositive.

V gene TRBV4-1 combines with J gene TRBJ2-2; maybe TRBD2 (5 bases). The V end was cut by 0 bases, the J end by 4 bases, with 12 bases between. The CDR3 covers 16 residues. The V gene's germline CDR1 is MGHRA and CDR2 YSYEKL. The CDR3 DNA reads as TGCGCCAGCAGCCAAGATCCGGGGATCGGCACCGGGGAGCTGTTTTTT. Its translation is CASSQDPGIGTGELFF.

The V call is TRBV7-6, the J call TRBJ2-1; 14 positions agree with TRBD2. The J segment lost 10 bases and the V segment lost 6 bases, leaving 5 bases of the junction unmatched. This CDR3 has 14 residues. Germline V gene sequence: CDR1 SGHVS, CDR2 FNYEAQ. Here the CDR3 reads CASSRTSGGSEQFF. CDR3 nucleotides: TGTGCCAGCAGTCGGACTAGCGGGGGGTCAGAGCAGTTCTTC.

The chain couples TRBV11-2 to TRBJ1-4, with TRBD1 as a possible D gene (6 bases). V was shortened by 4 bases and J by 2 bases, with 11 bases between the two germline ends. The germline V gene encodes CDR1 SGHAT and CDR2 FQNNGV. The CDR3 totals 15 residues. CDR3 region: CASSWARGTNEKLFF. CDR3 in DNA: TGTGCCAGCAGCTGGGCGAGGGGGACTAATGAAAAACTGTTTTTT.

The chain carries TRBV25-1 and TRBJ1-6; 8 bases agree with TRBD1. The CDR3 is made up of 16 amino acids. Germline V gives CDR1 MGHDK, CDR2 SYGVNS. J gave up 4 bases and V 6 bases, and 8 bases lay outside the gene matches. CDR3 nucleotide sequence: TGTGCCAGCAGACCGGCAGGGGGCGGTTATAATTCACCCCTCCACTTT. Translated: CASRPAGGGYNSPLHF.

CDR3 residues: CASSFRAGESQHF. The CDR3 coding sequence is TGTGCCAGCAGCTTCCGCGCCGGAGAGTCCCAGCATTTT. The chain links TRBV7-8 to TRBJ1-5; no reliable D call. This CDR3 region has 13 residues. Germline lookup yields CDR1 SGHVS and CDR2 FQNEAQ. Trimming stripped 3 bases from V and 11 bases from J, with 14 bases between. Drawing the rest from reference TRBV7-8 and TRBJ1-5, the complete variable domain is GAGVSQSPRYKVAKRGQDVALRCDPISGHVSLFWYQQALGQGPEFLTYFQNEAQLDKSGLPSDRFFAERPEGSVSTLKIQRTQQEDSAVYLCASSFRAGESQHFGDGTRLSIL.

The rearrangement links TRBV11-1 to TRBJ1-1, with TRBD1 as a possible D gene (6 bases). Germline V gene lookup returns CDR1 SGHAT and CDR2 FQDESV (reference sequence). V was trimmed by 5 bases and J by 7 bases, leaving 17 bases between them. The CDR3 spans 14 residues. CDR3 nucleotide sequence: TGTGCCAGCAGCCCGTCCCGGGACATTGGTGAAGCTTTCTTT. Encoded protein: CASSPSRDIGEAFF.

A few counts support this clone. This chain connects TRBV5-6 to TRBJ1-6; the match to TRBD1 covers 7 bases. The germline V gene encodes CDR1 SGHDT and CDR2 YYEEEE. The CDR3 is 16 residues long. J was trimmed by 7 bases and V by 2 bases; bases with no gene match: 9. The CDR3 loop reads CASSFRGGGANSPLHF. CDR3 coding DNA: TGTGCCAGCAGCTTTAGAGGAGGGGGCGCGAATTCACCCCTCCACTTT.

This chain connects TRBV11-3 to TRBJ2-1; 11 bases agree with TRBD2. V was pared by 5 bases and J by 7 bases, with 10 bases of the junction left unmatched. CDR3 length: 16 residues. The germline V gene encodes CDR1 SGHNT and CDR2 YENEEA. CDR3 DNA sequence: TGTGCCAGCAGCCCTCCCGGGACTAGCGGTTCGAATGAGCAGTTCTTC. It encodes CASSPPGTSGSNEQFF.

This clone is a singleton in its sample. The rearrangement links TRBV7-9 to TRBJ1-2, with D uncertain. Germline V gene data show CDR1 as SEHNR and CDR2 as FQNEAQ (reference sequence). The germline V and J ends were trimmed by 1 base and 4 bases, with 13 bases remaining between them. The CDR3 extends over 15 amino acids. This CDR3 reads CASSLVGSQTYGYTF. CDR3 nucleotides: TGTGCCAGCAGCTTAGTAGGGAGTCAGACCTATGGCTACACCTTC.

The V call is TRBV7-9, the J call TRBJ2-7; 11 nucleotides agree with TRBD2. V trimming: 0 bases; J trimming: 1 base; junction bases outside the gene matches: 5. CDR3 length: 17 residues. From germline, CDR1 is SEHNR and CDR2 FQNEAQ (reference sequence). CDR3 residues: CASSLAESSGGSYEQYF. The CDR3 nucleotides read TGTGCCAGCAGCTTAGCCGAATCTAGCGGGGGGTCCTACGAGCAGTACTTC.